This section outlines one TCR beta chain sequence together with its context. Cohort placement rested on clinical history that participants reported themselves. Between the trimmed V and J ends, which lost 3 bases and 1 base, there was a span of 11 bases. Germline V CDR1 and CDR2: MGHRA, YSYEKL. The CDR3 length is 15 residues. This sample is part of a study of blood T cell repertoires in COVID-19. Across the whole study: Samples came from the United States, Italy and Spain, spanning acute and convalescent COVID-19. T cells, B-cell-depleted T cells, or PBMCs provided the cDNA or gDNA that served as material.

Only in-frame clones appear in the TCRdb table, and some are missing; sequencing was by immunoSEQ multiplex PCR. The data contain about 330,000 clones, about 90% of them seen just once; the ten biggest clones take up under 1.3%. The TCR sequence derives from a woman in her 30s who had recovered from COVID-19. The V gene is TRBV4-1, the J gene TRBJ2-3; perhaps TRBD2 as D (6 bases). The sample taken for sequencing was PBMCs or T cells enriched from blood (not recorded which). CDR3 in amino acids: CASSQWDSRTDTQYF. The CDR3 DNA reads TGCGCCAGCAGCCAGTGGGACTCCCGCACAGATACGCAGTATTTT.